The present T cell receptor (beta chain) was sequenced within a study of cytomegalovirus exposure and HLA in healthy donors. The primer mix had 60 Vbeta and 13 Jbeta primers. The repertoire was sequenced with immunoSEQ multiplex PCR; TCRdb's copy has only in-frame clones and lacks some. The sample carries some 140,000 clones, around 68% recorded once. The table lists this clone with a few counts. Specimen: PBMCs. The sequence was collected from a man in his thirties or forties in good health and CMV-seronegative.

CDR3 sequence (DNA): TGTGCCAGCAGCCGAGGGGCCGGGGGCACTGAAGCTTTCTTT. Protein: CASSRGAGGTEAFF. The chain couples TRBV7-3 to TRBJ1-1, with D maybe TRBD1 (5 bases). CDR3 size: 14 residues. Germline lookup yields CDR1 SGHTA and CDR2 FQGTGA. Trimming took off 5 bases at V and 4 bases at J, with 14 bases between the two ends.